A selection of T cell receptor beta chains follows, all from one sample in a study of T-cell reconstitution after alpha-beta-depleted transplantation in children. TCRdb reprocessed the PCR reads with MiXCR, giving one entry per CDR3 protein. The sample has roughly 500,000 distinct CDR3 sequences, around 19% seen once; the top ten hold 3% to 3.5%. This material consisted of PBMCs from the stem cell graft donor, taken from the stem cell graft. The receptors were gathered from a human donor who donated a stem cell graft to a child with acute lymphoblastic leukemia. CDR3s include the opening cysteine and the closing phenylalanine or tryptophan. A D gene is named only where the DNA matches it firmly. The size field is filled for only some rows; it gives once, few, many or a size class.

D: NA
V: TRBV12-3/TRBV12-4
size: NA
J: TRBJ2-5
DNA: TGTGCCAGCAGCCAGTTTTTGGGCACGCCAGAGACCCAGTACTTC
CDR3: CASSQFLGTPETQYF

D: NA
V: TRBV5-6
size: few
J: TRBJ2-3
DNA: TGTGCCAGCAGCTTGTTCCCAGATACGCAGTATTTT
CDR3: CASSLFPDTQYF

D: NA
V: TRBV7-2
size: many
J: TRBJ1-2
DNA: TGTGCCAGCACGACGACGACCTATGGCTACACCTTC
CDR3: CASTTTTYGYTF

D: NA
V: TRBV6-1
size: NA
J: TRBJ2-3
DNA: TGTGCCAGCAGACACCCGGGAACTCCCCCAGATACGCAGTATTTT
CDR3: CASRHPGTPPDTQYF

D: TRBD1
V: TRBV5-1
size: NA
J: TRBJ1-5
DNA: TGCGCCAGCAGCTTGGGGGGACAGGGGGTTCGAGAAAATCAGCCCCAGCATTTT
CDR3: CASSLGGQGVRENQPQHF

D: TRBD1
V: TRBV19
size: NA
J: TRBJ1-2
DNA: TGTGCCAGCAGCTGGACAGGGAGCGGCTATGGCTACACCTTC
CDR3: CASSWTGSGYGYTF

D: NA
V: TRBV7-9
size: few
J: TRBJ1-5
DNA: TGTGCCAGCAGCTTAGGGTCTATACGGAATCAGCCCCAGCATTTT
CDR3: CASSLGSIRNQPQHF

D: NA
V: TRBV6-1
size: few
J: TRBJ1-3
DNA: TGTGCCAGCAGTGAATTTCCGGCGGTCTCTGGAAACACCATATATTTT
CDR3: CASSEFPAVSGNTIYF

D: NA
V: TRBV4-1
size: NA
J: TRBJ2-1
DNA: TGCGCCAGCAGCCAAGATCTAGTAGGCGAGCCGGGGCAGTTCTTC
CDR3: CASSQDLVGEPGQFF

D: NA
V: TRBV5-5
size: NA
J: TRBJ2-5
DNA: TGTGCCAGCAGCTTGTCCACAGGGTTTTGGGGCCAAGAGACCCAGTACTTC
CDR3: CASSLSTGFWGQETQYF

D: NA
V: TRBV4-2
size: NA
J: TRBJ2-3
DNA: TGTGCCAGCAGCCAAGTGGGGGGAGTGCGGACAGATACGCAGTATTTT
CDR3: CASSQVGGVRTDTQYF

D: NA
V: TRBV11-2
size: NA
J: TRBJ2-7
DNA: TGTGCCAGCAGCTGGGCGGAGGGCTTCTACGAGCAGTACTTC
CDR3: CASSWAEGFYEQYF

D: NA
V: TRBV6-2/TRBV6-3
size: few
J: TRBJ2-3
DNA: TGTGCCAGCAGGGACTCCGGGAATACTTACGATACGCAGTATTTT
CDR3: CASRDSGNTYDTQYF

D: TRBD1
V: TRBV12-3/TRBV12-4
size: NA
J: TRBJ1-2
DNA: TGTGCCAGCAGTTTAGCGTCGACAGGGGGCCTCGGCTATGGCTACACCTTC
CDR3: CASSLASTGGLGYGYTF

D: NA
V: TRBV5-8
size: few
J: TRBJ1-1
DNA: TGTGCCAGCAGCTTACCGGGACACCAGAACACTGAAGCTTTCTTT
CDR3: CASSLPGHQNTEAFF

D: NA
V: TRBV6-5
size: NA
J: TRBJ2-7
DNA: TGTGCCAGCAGTTACTCGACCGGCGGGGTCTCCTACGAGCAGTACTTC
CDR3: CASSYSTGGVSYEQYF

D: NA
V: TRBV11-3
size: NA
J: TRBJ2-3
DNA: TGTGCCAGCAGCCCGGACTACCTCACAGATACGCAGTATTTT
CDR3: CASSPDYLTDTQYF

D: TRBD1
V: TRBV12-3/TRBV12-4
size: NA
J: TRBJ2-5
DNA: TGTGCCAGCAGTTTAAGGGGACAGGTCCGAAGGACCCAGTACTTC
CDR3: CASSLRGQVRRTQYF

D: TRBD2
V: TRBV11-2
size: few
J: TRBJ2-2
DNA: TGTGCCAGCAGCTTAGAAGCGGGAGTTACCCGCCTCCTGGCGAACACCGGGGAGCTGTTTTTT
CDR3: CASSLEAGVTRLLANTGELFF

D: NA
V: TRBV9
size: NA
J: TRBJ2-2
DNA: TGTGCCAGCAGCCCGTCCCTCGCAACCGGGGAGCTGTTTTTT
CDR3: CASSPSLATGELFF

D: TRBD1
V: TRBV20-1
size: NA
J: TRBJ2-2
DNA: TGCAGTGCTAGCCAACAGGGGGCGAACACCGGGGAGCTGTTTTTT
CDR3: CSASQQGANTGELFF

D: TRBD1
V: TRBV27
size: NA
J: TRBJ1-6
DNA: TGTGCCAGCAGTGCAGACAGGGGAATAGGATCACCCCTCCACTTT
CDR3: CASSADRGIGSPLHF

D: NA
V: TRBV29-1
size: NA
J: TRBJ2-2
DNA: TGCAGCGTTGAGATCTTATCTGGGGGCGCCGACGGGGAGCTGTTTTTT
CDR3: CSVEILSGGADGELFF

D: TRBD1
V: TRBV12-3/TRBV12-4
size: few
J: TRBJ2-1
DNA: TGTGCCAGCAGACGACAGGGGGCTCAGTACAATGAGCAGTTCTTC
CDR3: CASRRQGAQYNEQFF

D: NA
V: TRBV20-1
size: NA
J: TRBJ2-7
DNA: TGCAGTGCTAGGGGAGAGGGCGTCGGCGAGCAGTACTTC
CDR3: CSARGEGVGEQYF

D: NA
V: TRBV14
size: NA
J: TRBJ2-3
DNA: TGTGCCAGCAGCCCCCGGAGGGACGGTGATACGCAGTATTTT
CDR3: CASSPRRDGDTQYF

D: NA
V: TRBV6-5
size: few
J: TRBJ1-1
DNA: TGTGCCAGCAGTTACGGGGACTCCGGTACCAGAGCTTTCTTT
CDR3: CASSYGDSGTRAFF

D: TRBD2
V: TRBV12-3/TRBV12-4
size: NA
J: TRBJ2-3
DNA: TGTGCCAGCAGCCCCATTACTAGCGGCACAGATACGCAGTATTTT
CDR3: CASSPITSGTDTQYF